A selection of T cell receptor beta chains follows, all from one sample in a study of siplizumab effects on memory and regulatory T cells. Sequencing was performed with immunoSEQ multiplex PCR; in TCRdb, only in-frame clones are kept and a portion is missing. Of some 120,000 clones in the sample, 85% to 95% were seen once. The sequenced material came from non-Treg CD4+ T cells sorted from blood. These receptors originate from a human donor in good health. Both conserved end residues are part of each CDR3. D genes are given only for firm matches. Clone size is shown for a subset of rows, as once, few, many or a class of expanded clone.

TGCAGCGTTGGGGACAGGGGGCATGGCTACACCTTC | CSVGDRGHGYTF | TRBV29-1 | 12 | TRBD1 | once | TRBJ1-2
TGTGCCAGCAGTTACGGGTTCGCGAACACCGGGGAGCTGTTTTTT | CASSYGFANTGELFF | TRBV6-5 | 15 | . | . | TRBJ2-2
TGTGCCAGCAGCTTAGTCTATTCTAGGGCAGCGAACACTGAAGCTTTCTTT | CASSLVYSRAANTEAFF | TRBV7-2 | 17 | . | . | TRBJ1-1
TGTGCCAGCAGCCCCGGACTAGCGGGGACCCAAGAGACCCAGTACTTC | CASSPGLAGTQETQYF | TRBV11-3 | 16 | TRBD2 | . | TRBJ2-5
TGCAGCGGATCGGGACTTTTGAACACTGAAGCTTTCTTT | CSGSGLLNTEAFF | TRBV29-1 | 13 | . | . | TRBJ1-1
TGCGCCAGCAGCCAACCACCTTGGGGGCGAGATACGCAGTATTTT | CASSQPPWGRDTQYF | TRBV4-1 | 15 | . | . | TRBJ2-3
TGTGCCAGCAACCGGGACGCGGCAACTAATGAAAAACTGTTTTTT | CASNRDAATNEKLFF | TRBV6-1 | 15 | . | . | TRBJ1-4
TGTGCCAGCAGTTTACTACAGGAAGGGCAGTACTTC | CASSLLQEGQYF | TRBV28 | 12 | . | once | TRBJ2-7
TGTGCCAGCAGTGAAGTGGGTTCTGGGGGAAAGTACTTC | CASSEVGSGGKYF | TRBV6-1 | 13 | . | . | TRBJ2-7
TGTGCCATCAGTGATGGCGTTAGTAATGAGCAGTTCTTC | CAISDGVSNEQFF | TRBV10-3 | 13 | . | . | TRBJ2-1
TGTGCCAGCAGCGTAGGATGGGGACTGAACACTGAAGCTTTCTTT | CASSVGWGLNTEAFF | TRBV9 | 15 | . | . | TRBJ1-1
TGTGCCAGCAGTTATGGACAGGGGTTAAACACCGGGGAGCTGTTTTTT | CASSYGQGLNTGELFF | TRBV6-5 | 16 | TRBD1 | . | TRBJ2-2
TGTGCCAGCAGTTACAGGGTCGGGAGCTCCTACGAGCAGTACTTC | CASSYRVGSSYEQYF | TRBV6-5 | 15 | . | . | TRBJ2-7
TGTGCCAGCAGTTACGGCGGGACCCGACACCAGTACTTC | CASSYGGTRHQYF | TRBV6-6 | 13 | . | . | TRBJ2-5
TGTGCCAGCAGCCAAGCACGGGGACTAGCCGGAGACGAGCAGTACTTC | CASSQARGLAGDEQYF | TRBV4-2 | 16 | TRBD2 | . | TRBJ2-7
TGTGCCAGCAGTGACGGCGGGGGAGCTAGCACAGATACGCAGTATTTT | CASSDGGGASTDTQYF | TRBV2 | 16 | TRBD2 | . | TRBJ2-3
TGTGCCAGCAGTCAAGAGACTAGCGGGGAGTACGAGCAGTACTTC | CASSQETSGEYEQYF | TRBV28 | 15 | TRBD2 | . | TRBJ2-7
TGTGCCAGCAGCTCTACTTCGAACACTGAAGCTTTCTTT | CASSSTSNTEAFF | TRBV7-3 | 13 | . | . | TRBJ1-1
TGCGCCAGCAGCTTGGAACCAGGCAGGGTGGCCTATGGCTACACCTTC | CASSLEPGRVAYGYTF | TRBV5-4 | 16 | . | . | TRBJ1-2
TGCAGCGCGAGACAGGGCGGTCAGCCCCAGCATTTT | CSARQGGQPQHF | TRBV29-1 | 12 | TRBD1 | . | TRBJ1-5
TGTGCCAGCAGGACGGCTAGCACAGATACGCAGTATTTT | CASRTASTDTQYF | TRBV11-2 | 13 | . | . | TRBJ2-3
TGTGCCAGCAGTGTTGGGGGGAATCAGCCCCAGCATTTT | CASSVGGNQPQHF | TRBV2 | 13 | . | . | TRBJ1-5
TGTGCCAGCAGTCCGCCGGGACTAGCGGGGAATGAGCAGTACTTC | CASSPPGLAGNEQYF | TRBV6-6 | 15 | TRBD2 | . | TRBJ2-7
TGTGCCAGCAGCTTAGACAGGGGCTCAGCTTTCTTT | CASSLDRGSAFF | TRBV7-8 | 12 | TRBD1 | . | TRBJ1-1
TGTGCCAGTAGTATTACCAGGGGGAATGAGCAGTTCTTC | CASSITRGNEQFF | TRBV19 | 13 | TRBD1 | . | TRBJ2-1